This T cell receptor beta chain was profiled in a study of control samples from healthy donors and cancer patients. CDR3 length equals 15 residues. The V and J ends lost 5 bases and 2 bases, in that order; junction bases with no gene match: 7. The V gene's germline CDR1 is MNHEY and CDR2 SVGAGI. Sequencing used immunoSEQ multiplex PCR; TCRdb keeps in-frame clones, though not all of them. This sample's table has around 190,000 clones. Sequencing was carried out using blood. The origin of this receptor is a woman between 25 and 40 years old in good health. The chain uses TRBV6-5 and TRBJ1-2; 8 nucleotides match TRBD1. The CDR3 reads CASSLPTGVNYGYTF. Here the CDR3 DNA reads TGTGCCAGCAGTCTCCCGACAGGGGTAAACTATGGCTACACCTTC.